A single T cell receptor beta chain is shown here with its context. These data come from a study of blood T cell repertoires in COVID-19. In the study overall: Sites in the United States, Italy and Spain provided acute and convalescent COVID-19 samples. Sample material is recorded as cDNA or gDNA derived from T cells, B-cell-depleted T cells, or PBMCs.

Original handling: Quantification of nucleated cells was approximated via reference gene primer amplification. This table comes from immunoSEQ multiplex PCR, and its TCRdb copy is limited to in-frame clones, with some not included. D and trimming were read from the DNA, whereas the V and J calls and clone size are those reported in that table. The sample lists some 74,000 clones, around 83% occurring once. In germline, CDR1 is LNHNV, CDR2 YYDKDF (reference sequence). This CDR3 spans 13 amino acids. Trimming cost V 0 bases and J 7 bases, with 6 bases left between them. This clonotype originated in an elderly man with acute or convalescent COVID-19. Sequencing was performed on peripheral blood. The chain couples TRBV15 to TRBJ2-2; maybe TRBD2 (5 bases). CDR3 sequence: CATSRDRGGELFF. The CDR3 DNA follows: TGTGCCACCAGCAGAGATCGGGGCGGGGAGCTGTTTTTT.